This is a list of T cell receptor beta chains from one sample in a study of cytomegalovirus exposure and HLA in healthy donors. Using immunoSEQ multiplex PCR, the repertoire was profiled, and TCRdb retains in-frame clones only, with some absent. The repertoire holds 60,000 to 85,000 clones, with 94% as singletons. Sequenced material: PBMCs. These receptors originate from a man between 18 and 35 years old in good health and CMV-seropositive. The CDR3 runs from the conserved cysteine through the conserved F or W. The order of the fields is V gene, J gene, clone size, D gene, CDR3 DNA, CDR3 protein. A D gene is named only where the DNA matches it firmly. For some rows the clone size is stated as once, few or many, or as a class when expanded; others skip it.

V: TRBV6-1; J: TRBJ2-7; size: once; D: TRBD1; DNA: TGTGCCAGCAGTGCCATTCAGGGGGCCACCTCCTACGAGCAGTACTTC; CDR3: CASSAIQGATSYEQYF
V: TRBV5-1; J: TRBJ2-7; size: NA; D: TRBD2; DNA: TGCGCCAGCAGCTTGGAACTAGCGGGAGGGCGAGAGCAGTACTTC; CDR3: CASSLELAGGREQYF
V: TRBV6-1; J: TRBJ2-7; size: NA; D: TRBD2; DNA: TGTGCCAGCAGTGCCAGCGGGAGGTTTTACGAGCAGTACTTC; CDR3: CASSASGRFYEQYF
V: TRBV20-1; J: TRBJ2-5; size: few; D: NA; DNA: TGCAGTGCCCCTCACGGGACCCAGTACTTC; CDR3: CSAPHGTQYF
V: TRBV6-5; J: TRBJ1-2; size: NA; D: TRBD1; DNA: TGTGCCAGCAGACCCAGGGGGCCAAACTATGGCTACACCTTC; CDR3: CASRPRGPNYGYTF
V: TRBV7-3; J: TRBJ2-1; size: once; D: NA; DNA: TGTGCCAGCAGCTTAGGGGGGTCCTACAATGAGCAGTTCTTC; CDR3: CASSLGGSYNEQFF
V: TRBV6-5; J: TRBJ2-5; size: NA; D: NA; DNA: TGTGCCAGCAGTCCCGCGCCCGATGGAGCCCAGTACTTC; CDR3: CASSPAPDGAQYF
V: TRBV6-5; J: TRBJ2-3; size: NA; D: NA; DNA: TGTGCAACCTACGAAGCAGATACGCAGTATTTT; CDR3: CATYEADTQYF
V: TRBV25-1; J: TRBJ2-3; size: NA; D: NA; DNA: TGTGCCAGCAGTGAGTCGGGGGTGAGCACAGATACGCAGTATTTT; CDR3: CASSESGVSTDTQYF
V: TRBV27; J: TRBJ1-2; size: NA; D: TRBD1; DNA: TGTGCCAGCAGTTATCTAGGGGGCGATGGCTACACCTTC; CDR3: CASSYLGGDGYTF
V: TRBV5-4; J: TRBJ2-2; size: NA; D: TRBD1; DNA: TGTGCCAGCAGCTACATTCCAGGGGGCGGCGGTACCGGGGAGCTGTTTTTT; CDR3: CASSYIPGGGGTGELFF
V: TRBV11-2; J: TRBJ2-3; size: NA; D: TRBD1; DNA: TGTGCCAGCAGCTCCGGGACAGGGGTACCAGATACGCAGTATTTT; CDR3: CASSSGTGVPDTQYF
V: TRBV6-5; J: TRBJ2-7; size: NA; D: NA; DNA: TGTGCCAGCACGGCGACCAGGCTGGGGCAGTACTTC; CDR3: CASTATRLGQYF
V: TRBV5-5; J: TRBJ2-3; size: NA; D: NA; DNA: TGTGCCAGCAGCTTGCTCAGCGCGGACTACACAGATACGCAGTATTTT; CDR3: CASSLLSADYTDTQYF
V: TRBV9; J: TRBJ2-3; size: NA; D: NA; DNA: TGTGCCAGCAGCGTAGAACTTAGCGGCCCCACAGATACGCAGTATTTT; CDR3: CASSVELSGPTDTQYF
V: TRBV5-4; J: TRBJ1-1; size: NA; D: NA; DNA: TGTGCCAGCAGCTTGCCCGGGAGGAAGAGTGATACTTTCTTT; CDR3: CASSLPGRKSDTFF
V: TRBV5-6; J: TRBJ1-5; size: NA; D: TRBD1; DNA: TGTGCCAGCAGCCGGGGACAGGGAACTTCCCAGCCCCAGCATTTT; CDR3: CASSRGQGTSQPQHF
V: TRBV7-2; J: TRBJ2-7; size: NA; D: TRBD2; DNA: TGTGCCAGCAGCGTCGGTAACATGGGACTAGTGGGCTACGAGCAGTACTTC; CDR3: CASSVGNMGLVGYEQYF
V: TRBV30; J: TRBJ2-1; size: NA; D: TRBD2; DNA: TGTGCCTGGAGTTTCCCCGGGAGGGCTCTTGAGCAGTTCTTC; CDR3: CAWSFPGRALEQFF
V: TRBV6-5; J: TRBJ2-7; size: NA; D: NA; DNA: TGTGCCAGCAGTTCCCAGGGTTACGAGCAGTACTTC; CDR3: CASSSQGYEQYF
V: TRBV7-2; J: TRBJ2-1; size: NA; D: TRBD2; DNA: TGTGCCAGCAGCTACACTAGCGGGTCGTACAATGAGCAGTTCTTC; CDR3: CASSYTSGSYNEQFF
V: TRBV10-3; J: TRBJ2-1; size: NA; D: TRBD2; DNA: TGTGCCATCAGTGGACTAGCGGTGCTCAGCTCCTACAATGAGCAGTTCTTC; CDR3: CAISGLAVLSSYNEQFF
V: TRBV15; J: TRBJ2-7; size: NA; D: TRBD2; DNA: TGTGCCACCAGCACTAGCGGGAGACGTTACGAGCAGTACTTC; CDR3: CATSTSGRRYEQYF
V: TRBV6-5; J: TRBJ2-1; size: NA; D: TRBD2; DNA: TGTGCCAGCAGCGTGGGACTAGCGAGATACAATGAGCAGTTCTTC; CDR3: CASSVGLARYNEQFF
V: TRBV28; J: TRBJ2-1; size: NA; D: TRBD1; DNA: TGTGCCAGCATCAGACAGGGGTCCTACAATGAGCAGTTCTTC; CDR3: CASIRQGSYNEQFF
V: TRBV28; J: TRBJ2-7; size: NA; D: TRBD1; DNA: TGTGCCAGCACTTTGACAGGGGGCAACTACGAGCAGTACTTC; CDR3: CASTLTGGNYEQYF
V: TRBV4-1; J: TRBJ2-7; size: NA; D: TRBD2; DNA: TGCGCCAGCAGCTTGACCCCGACTAGCGGGAGGTCCGCCTACGAGCAGTACTTC; CDR3: CASSLTPTSGRSAYEQYF
V: TRBV4-2; J: TRBJ1-4; size: NA; D: NA; DNA: TGTGCCAGCAGCCAAGAGGACTGGACTAATGAAAAACTGTTTTTT; CDR3: CASSQEDWTNEKLFF
V: TRBV7-2; J: TRBJ2-2; size: NA; D: TRBD2; DNA: TGTGCCAGCAGCTTAGCGAGTAGCGGGCCGAACACCGGGGAGCTGTTTTTT; CDR3: CASSLASSGPNTGELFF
V: TRBV7-9; J: TRBJ1-3; size: NA; D: NA; DNA: TGTGCCAGCAGCTTAGCGCCCGGAAGGATACAGGGAAACACCATATATTTT; CDR3: CASSLAPGRIQGNTIYF
V: TRBV6-1; J: TRBJ2-1; size: NA; D: TRBD2; DNA: TGTGCCAGCAGTGGCTTAGCGGGGACCCTCAATGAGCAGTTCTTC; CDR3: CASSGLAGTLNEQFF
V: TRBV18; J: TRBJ2-7; size: NA; D: NA; DNA: TGTGCCAGCTCACTCTTCCGGGACTCCTACGAGCAGTACTTC; CDR3: CASSLFRDSYEQYF
V: TRBV27; J: TRBJ2-1; size: NA; D: NA; DNA: TGTGCCAGCAGTTCTAGCCAGGGGTCCTATGAGCAGTTCTTC; CDR3: CASSSSQGSYEQFF
V: TRBV5-3; J: TRBJ1-2; size: once; D: TRBD1; DNA: TGTGCCAGCAGCCAGCGGACAGGGCGTTATTACACCTTC; CDR3: CASSQRTGRYYTF
V: TRBV19; J: TRBJ1-5; size: once; D: NA; DNA: TGTGCCAGTAGCGAAACAGGGCCCGGTAATCAGCCCCAGCATTTT; CDR3: CASSETGPGNQPQHF
V: TRBV28; J: TRBJ1-2; size: NA; D: TRBD1; DNA: TGTGCCAGCAGAGAGGGACAGGGGGTAGAAGGCTACACCTTC; CDR3: CASREGQGVEGYTF
V: TRBV9; J: TRBJ2-7; size: NA; D: TRBD2; DNA: TGTGCCAGCAGCGTATCAGGGACTAGGGGAAACTACGAGCAGTACTTC; CDR3: CASSVSGTRGNYEQYF
V: TRBV11-2; J: TRBJ1-1; size: NA; D: TRBD1; DNA: TGTGCCAGCAGCTTATGGACAGGGGGAGCCGCTGAAGCTTTCTTT; CDR3: CASSLWTGGAAEAFF
V: TRBV6-1; J: TRBJ2-7; size: large; D: NA; DNA: TGTGCCAGCAGACGAATAGCGGCCCCCCCAGAGCAGTACTTC; CDR3: CASRRIAAPPEQYF
V: TRBV2; J: TRBJ2-7; size: NA; D: TRBD2; DNA: TGTGCCAGCAAAATTAGGACTAGCGGCTACGAGCAGTACTTC; CDR3: CASKIRTSGYEQYF
V: TRBV6-6; J: TRBJ2-1; size: once; D: TRBD2; DNA: TGTGCCAGCACCACCGGGGAGGGTTTGTTCCGTGAGCAGTTCTTC; CDR3: CASTTGEGLFREQFF
V: TRBV5-4; J: TRBJ2-3; size: NA; D: TRBD2; DNA: TGTGCCAGCAGCTTGTTGCGGGAGCCTAGCACAGATACGCAGTATTTT; CDR3: CASSLLREPSTDTQYF
V: TRBV6-1; J: TRBJ2-7; size: NA; D: NA; DNA: TGTGCCAGCACCGTCGGGTCCGGATCCTCCTACGAGCAGTACTTC; CDR3: CASTVGSGSSYEQYF
V: TRBV7-3; J: TRBJ2-7; size: NA; D: NA; DNA: TGTGCCAGCAGCTCCCAAGCAGGGGCCTCCTACGAGCAGTACTTC; CDR3: CASSSQAGASYEQYF
V: TRBV10-1; J: TRBJ1-1; size: NA; D: NA; DNA: TGCGCCAGCAGCCAGCAGGGGCTGGCAAACACTGAAGCTTTCTTT; CDR3: CASSQQGLANTEAFF
V: TRBV19; J: TRBJ1-5; size: NA; D: NA; DNA: TGTGCCAGTAGTATTCTACAGGGTGGGAGCAATCAGCCCCAGCATTTT; CDR3: CASSILQGGSNQPQHF
V: TRBV6-5; J: TRBJ2-1; size: NA; D: NA; DNA: TGTGCCAGCAGTCCTAACAATGAGCAGTTCTTC; CDR3: CASSPNNEQFF
V: TRBV28; J: TRBJ2-7; size: NA; D: TRBD1; DNA: TGTGCCAGCAGTCTACTTTCACAGGGACAGGCGGCCGAGCAGTACTTC; CDR3: CASSLLSQGQAAEQYF
V: TRBV20-1; J: TRBJ1-1; size: NA; D: NA; DNA: TGCAGTGCTTCACGGGGGGGACGAGCTTTCTTT; CDR3: CSASRGGRAFF
V: TRBV6-5; J: TRBJ2-1; size: NA; D: NA; DNA: TGTGCCAGCCGAGATAACAATGAGCAGTTCTTC; CDR3: CASRDNNEQFF
V: TRBV5-1; J: TRBJ2-2; size: many; D: NA; DNA: TGCGCCAGCAGCTCCGGACTGGAGGGTACCGGGGAGCTGTTTTTT; CDR3: CASSSGLEGTGELFF
V: TRBV28; J: TRBJ2-1; size: NA; D: TRBD2; DNA: TGTGCCAGCTCGAGCGGGACGGCGGGCGAGGCTGAGCAGTTCTTC; CDR3: CASSSGTAGEAEQFF
V: TRBV11-3; J: TRBJ2-3; size: NA; D: NA; DNA: TGTGCCAGCAGCTTAGGGTCGAGGATTACAGATACGCAGTATTTT; CDR3: CASSLGSRITDTQYF
V: TRBV28; J: TRBJ1-5; size: NA; D: NA; DNA: TGTGCCAGCACTCGGCCCGGACAGCCCAATCAGCCCCAGCATTTT; CDR3: CASTRPGQPNQPQHF
V: TRBV5-1; J: TRBJ2-3; size: NA; D: TRBD1; DNA: TGCGCCAGCAGCTTTGAGGGGGCTAGCACAGATACGCAGTATTTT; CDR3: CASSFEGASTDTQYF
V: TRBV6-6; J: TRBJ1-5; size: few; D: TRBD1; DNA: TGTGCCAGCAGTTACCCGACAGGGAAGAACCAGCCCCAGCATTTT; CDR3: CASSYPTGKNQPQHF
V: TRBV5-1; J: TRBJ2-3; size: NA; D: TRBD2; DNA: TGCGCCAGCAGCTCAGCGGGGGCAAGCACAGATACGCAGTATTTT; CDR3: CASSSAGASTDTQYF
V: TRBV14; J: TRBJ1-1; size: NA; D: NA; DNA: TGTGCCGGGCCCCCGCTAAACACTGAAGCTTTCTTT; CDR3: CAGPPLNTEAFF
V: TRBV27; J: TRBJ2-3; size: NA; D: NA; DNA: TGTGCCAGCAGTTTGAAGGGGGTGGGGACCGATACGCAGTATTTT; CDR3: CASSLKGVGTDTQYF